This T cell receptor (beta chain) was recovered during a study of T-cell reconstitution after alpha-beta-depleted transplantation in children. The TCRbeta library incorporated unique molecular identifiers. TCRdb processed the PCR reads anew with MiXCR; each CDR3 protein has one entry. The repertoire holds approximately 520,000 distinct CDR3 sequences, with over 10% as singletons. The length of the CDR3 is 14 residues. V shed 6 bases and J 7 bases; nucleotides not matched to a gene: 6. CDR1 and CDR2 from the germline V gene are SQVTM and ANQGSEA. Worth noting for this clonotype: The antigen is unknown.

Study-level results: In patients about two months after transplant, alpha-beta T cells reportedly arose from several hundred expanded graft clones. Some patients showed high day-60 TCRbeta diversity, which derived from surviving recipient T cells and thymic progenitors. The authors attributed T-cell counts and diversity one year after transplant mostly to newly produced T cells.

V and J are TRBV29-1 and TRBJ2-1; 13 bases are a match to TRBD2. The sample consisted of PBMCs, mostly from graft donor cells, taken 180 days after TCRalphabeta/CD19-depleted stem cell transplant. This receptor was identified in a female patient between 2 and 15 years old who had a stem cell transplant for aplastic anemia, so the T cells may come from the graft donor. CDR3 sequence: CSVRTSGRGNEQFF. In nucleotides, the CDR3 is TGCAGCGTCCGTACTAGCGGGAGGGGGAATGAGCAGTTCTTC.